This entry lists 24 T cell receptor beta chains sequenced from one sample in a study of T cell changes during pregnancy in multiple sclerosis. Some clones are missing from TCRdb's copy, which holds only in-frame ones; the method was immunoSEQ multiplex PCR. The sample records approximately 92,000 clones, 85% to 95% being singletons. Sample: peripheral blood, taken in the first trimester of pregnancy. These receptors all stem from a female donor with multiple sclerosis, enrolled in a pregnancy study.

The chain links TRBV28 to TRBJ1-5, with 9 bases identical to TRBD1. CDR1 is MDHEN and CDR2 is SYDVKM in the germline V gene. The junction had 9 bases not matched to a gene; V was cut back by 3 bases and J by 6 bases. CDR3 size: 16 residues. This CDR3 reads CASSFTGTGTGQPQHF. The CDR3 nucleotides read TGTGCCAGCAGTTTCACCGGGACAGGGACGGGTCAGCCCCAGCATTTT.

V is TRBV30 and J is TRBJ1-1; 8 nucleotides align to TRBD1. The CDR3 is made up of 13 amino acids. The ends lost 0 bases at V and 3 bases at J; junction bases unmatched: 0. Germline V CDR1 and CDR2: GTSNPN, SVGIG (reference sequence). The CDR3 region is CAWSVQGDTEAFF. The CDR3 DNA is TGTGCCTGGAGTGTACAGGGGGACACTGAAGCTTTCTTT. Full variable domain (rest looked up from reference TRBV30 and TRBJ1-1): SQTIHQWPATLVQPVGSPLSLECTVEGTSNPNLYWYRQAAGRGLQLLFYSVGIGQISSEVPQNLSASRPQDRQFILSSKKLLLSDSGFYLCAWSVQGDTEAFFGQGTRLTVV.

The chain is built from TRBV11-2 and TRBJ2-2, with 8 bases that match TRBD1. Germline CDR1 is SGHAT and CDR2 is FQNNGV. The trim removed 4 bases at V and 5 bases at J, leaving 9 bases unmatched. The CDR3 spans 16 residues. The CDR3, as DNA: TGTGCCAGCAGCTCGGGGACAGGTTCGGGGACCGGGGAGCTGTTTTTT. Translating gives CASSSGTGSGTGELFF.

V gene TRBV5-1 combines with J gene TRBJ2-5; tentative D call: TRBD1 (6 bases). The CDR3 loop spans 14 amino acids. Deletions cut 2 bases from V and 3 bases from J, with 11 bases between. Germline CDR1 reads SGHRS; CDR2 reads YFSETQ. CDR3 in DNA: TGCGCCAGCAGCTTTACAGGGCTGGAAGAGACCCAGTACTTC. It is translated as CASSFTGLEETQYF.

J is TRBJ2-3 and V is TRBV5-4, with 12 positions matching TRBD2. The CDR3 totals 15 residues. In germline, CDR1 is SGHNT, CDR2 YYREEE (reference sequence). The junction had 5 bases not matched to a gene; V was cut back by 0 bases and J by 9 bases. The CDR3 sequence is CASSLGLAGDATQYF. CDR3 DNA sequence: TGTGCCAGCAGCTTGGGACTAGCGGGGGACGCAACGCAGTATTTT.

This chain links TRBV5-1 with TRBJ1-1, with TRBD1 matching over 7 bases. V lost 1 base, J lost 4 bases, and 4 bases stayed unmatched. The CDR3 is made up of 14 amino acids. Germline CDR1 and CDR2: SGHRS and YFSETQ. Here the CDR3 reads CASSLTGVGTEAFF. CDR3 coding DNA: TGCGCCAGCAGCTTGACAGGGGTGGGCACTGAAGCTTTCTTT.

V gene TRBV28 combines with J gene TRBJ2-3; 7 positions agree with TRBD2. This CDR3 contains 15 residues. V dropped 6 bases and J dropped 0; count of bases not matched to a gene: 6. Germline-derived CDR1 and CDR2 are MDHEN and SYDVKM. The CDR3 sequence: CASRKLAPSTDTQYF. The CDR3 DNA follows: TGTGCCAGCAGGAAACTAGCGCCGAGCACAGATACGCAGTATTTT.

This clone was detected a few times. The chain combines TRBV4-2 with TRBJ2-7, with 8 positions matching TRBD1. This CDR3 contains 15 residues. Looked up from germline, CDR1 is LGHNA and CDR2 is YNFKEQ. Trimming cost V 3 bases and J 3 bases; bases outside gene matches: 7. For the CDR3, the DNA is TGTGCCAGCAGCCAGCCGACAGGGGACCGCTACGAGCAGTACTTC. The encoded protein is CASSQPTGDRYEQYF.

The CDR3 reads CASSLGLNEKLFF. The CDR3 DNA follows: TGTGCCAGCAGCTTGGGTCTAAATGAAAAACTGTTTTTT. V usage is TRBV5-4 and J usage is TRBJ1-4; D gene unclear. Trimming pared 0 bases from V and 5 bases from J, leaving 5 bases between. CDR3 length: 13 amino acids. Germline CDR1 and CDR2: SGHNT and YYREEE (reference sequence).

The chain employs TRBV5-6 and TRBJ1-2; 7 bases match TRBD1. CDR3 length: 14 residues. Germline V CDR1 and CDR2: SGHDT, YYEEEE. J was trimmed by 5 bases and V by 4 bases; bases with no gene match: 8. The CDR3 region has the DNA TGTGCCAGCAGCCTCCCCGACAGGGAATATGGCTACACCTTC. This translates into CASSLPDREYGYTF.

The chain recombines TRBV4-3 with TRBJ1-4; the D gene is possibly TRBD1 (6 bases). Germline CDR1 is LGHNA and CDR2 is YSLEER. The CDR3 is made up of 16 amino acids. Trimming shortened V by 3 bases and J by 1 base, and 12 bases separated the two germline ends. The CDR3 sequence is CASSQHTRGTNEKLFF. The DNA of the CDR3 is TGCGCCAGCAGCCAGCATACCAGGGGAACTAATGAAAAACTGTTTTTT.

This chain links TRBV4-1 with TRBJ2-1; 13 nucleotides line up with TRBD2. CDR1 MGHRA and CDR2 YSYEKL come from the germline V gene. The trim removed 6 bases at V and 5 bases at J, leaving 13 bases unmatched. The CDR3 runs 18 residues. The CDR3 sequence is CASSPYRGTSGAHNEQFF. As DNA, the CDR3 is TGCGCCAGCAGTCCTTATCGCGGGACTAGCGGGGCCCACAATGAGCAGTTCTTC.

This clone showed up many times. This chain links TRBV7-9 with TRBJ1-1; a weak D match, TRBD1 (5 bases). The CDR3 contains 12 residues. V lost 5 bases, J lost 8 bases, and 12 bases lay in between. Germline CDR1 and CDR2: SEHNR and FQNEAQ (reference sequence). Here the CDR3 reads CASSRLTEEAFF. Here the CDR3 DNA reads TGTGCCAGCAGCCGGTTGACAGAAGAAGCTTTCTTT.

The chain is built from TRBV11-2 and TRBJ1-2; D unclear. Germline values: CDR1 SGHAT, CDR2 FQNNGV. V shed 5 bases and J shed 3 bases, with 16 bases lying between them. The CDR3 length is 15 residues. The CDR3 nucleotides read TGTGCCAGCAGCCCGCTGAGGGTTTTTGACTATGGCTACACCTTC. Protein product: CASSPLRVFDYGYTF.

The chain employs TRBV5-6 and TRBJ2-1, with 8 bases matching TRBD1. The CDR3 covers 17 residues. V lost 2 bases to trimming and J lost 7 bases; unmatched junction nucleotides: 14. The germline V gene has CDR1 SGHDT and CDR2 YYEEEE. CDR3 protein: CASSFGFSGDRSNEQFF. CDR3 DNA: TGTGCCAGCAGCTTCGGATTCTCCGGGGACAGGTCGAATGAGCAGTTCTTC.

The rearrangement links TRBV6-6 to TRBJ2-7, with 9 bases identical to TRBD2. V gave up 6 bases and J gave up 5 bases; unmatched junction bases: 11. The CDR3 runs to 15 residues. Germline V CDR1 and CDR2: MNHNY, SVGAGI (reference sequence). The CDR3 protein is CASRTKAGGGNEQYF. The CDR3 DNA reads as TGTGCCAGCAGAACTAAAGCGGGAGGAGGCAACGAGCAGTACTTC.

This chain joins TRBV4-1 and TRBJ1-5; TRBD1 aligns across 8 bases. The trim removed 1 base at V and 2 bases at J, leaving 10 bases unmatched. From germline, CDR1 is MGHRA and CDR2 YSYEKL. The CDR3 has 18 residues. Here the CDR3 reads CASSQVPQGANRNQPQHF. CDR3 coding DNA: TGCGCCAGCAGCCAAGTCCCTCAGGGGGCTAACCGCAATCAGCCCCAGCATTTT.

The CDR3 loop is CASSLGGLSYNEQFF. CDR3 coding DNA: TGTGCCAGCAGCTTAGGCGGACTATCCTACAATGAGCAGTTCTTC. V and J are TRBV7-8 and TRBJ2-1, with a possible D match to TRBD2 (6 bases). The CDR3 is made up of 15 amino acids. CDR1 and CDR2 (germline): SGHVS, FQNEAQ. Trimming took off 1 base at V and 1 base at J, with 8 bases between the two ends.

This chain links TRBV15 with TRBJ2-3, with D unclear. The germline V gene has CDR1 LNHNV and CDR2 YYDKDF (reference sequence). This CDR3 is 13 amino acids long. V lost 2 bases to trimming and J lost 3 bases, with 6 bases between them. The CDR3, as DNA: TGTGCCACCAGCAGATCCCTAACAGATACGCAGTATTTT. Its protein is CATSRSLTDTQYF. The entire variable domain, with the rest obtained from reference TRBV15 and TRBJ2-3, is as follows: DAMVIQNPRYQVTQFGKPVTLSCSQTLNHNVMYWYQQKSSQAPKLLFHYYDKDFNNEADTPDNFQSRRPNTSFCFLDIRSPGLGDTAMYLCATSRSLTDTQYFGPGTRLTVL.

As to this clone: The same CDR3 is also encoded by other DNA sequences in this sample. The V call is TRBV20-1, the J call TRBJ2-7; D is possibly TRBD2 (5 bases). The CDR3 extends over 11 amino acids. Trimming cost V 1 base and J 4 bases, with 5 bases left between them. Germline V gene data show CDR1 as DFQATT and CDR2 as SNEGSKA (reference sequence). The CDR3 protein is CSARAGYEQYF. The CDR3 coding sequence is TGCAGTGCTAGAGCGGGGTACGAGCAGTACTTC.

This rearrangement joins TRBV5-1 to TRBJ1-2, with 7 bases lining up with TRBD1. Trimming took 2 bases from V and 8 from J; bases not matched to a gene: 12. Germline V CDR1 and CDR2: SGHRS, YFSETQ. The CDR3 has 15 residues. CDR3 nucleotides: TGCGCCAGCAGCTTAGGGACAGTAAGTCCGAAGGGCTACACCTTC. It yields the protein CASSLGTVSPKGYTF.

The V call is TRBV5-6, the J call TRBJ2-1; 10 nucleotides agree with TRBD2. The CDR3 is 16 amino acids. V shed 0 bases, J shed 2 bases, and the junction held 2 bases outside the gene matches. CDR1 is SGHDT, CDR2 YYEEEE, per germline. This CDR3 reads CASSLALAGAYNEQFF. The CDR3 DNA reads as TGTGCCAGCAGCTTGGCCCTAGCGGGAGCCTACAATGAGCAGTTCTTC.

This chain uses TRBV4-2 with TRBJ2-3, with D tentatively TRBD2 (6 bases). The ends were cut back, 4 bases at V and 6 bases at J, with 17 bases in the middle. Germline V gives CDR1 LGHNA, CDR2 YNFKEQ. This CDR3 region has 15 residues. The CDR3 DNA sequence: TGTGCCAGCAGCCCGGGAGTCTCCCTGGCGGATACGCAGTATTTT. Residues: CASSPGVSLADTQYF.

The chain joins TRBV5-1 to TRBJ2-5; tentatively, D is TRBD2 (5 bases). The CDR3 contains 15 residues. CDR1 is SGHRS, CDR2 YFSETQ, per germline. V shed 4 bases and J shed 2 bases, with 15 bases lying between them. CDR3 residues: CASSPVGWTQETQYF. CDR3 DNA: TGCGCCAGCAGCCCCGTAGGGTGGACTCAAGAGACCCAGTACTTC.